Shown below are 19 T cell receptor beta chains from a single sample sequenced in a study of PD-1 blockade in classical Hodgkin lymphoma. Libraries were prepared by immunoSEQ multiplex PCR; TCRdb keeps only in-frame clonotypes and omits some of them. The profile shows about 22,000 clones, around 94% of them singletons. Time point reported: newly diagnosed, previously untreated cHL patient sample. Sequenced sample: peripheral blood mononuclear cells (PBMCs). Source of these receptors: a human donor with classical Hodgkin lymphoma.

V gene TRBV2 combines with J gene TRBJ1-1; D may be TRBD1 (5 bases). The CDR3 is made up of 14 amino acids. Trimming cost V 5 bases and J 0 bases, with 10 bases left between them. Per the germline V gene, CDR1 is SNHLY and CDR2 is FYNNEI. The CDR3: CASSTQGMNTEAFF. The CDR3 DNA reads TGTGCCAGCAGTACCCAGGGAATGAACACTGAAGCTTTCTTT. Supplemented by reference TRBV2 and TRBJ1-1, the full variable domain reads EPEVTQTPSHQVTQMGQEVILRCVPISNHLYFYWYRQILGQKVEFLVSFYNNEISEKSEIFDDQFSVERPDGSNFTLKIRSTKLEDSAMYFCASSTQGMNTEAFFGQGTRLTVV.

Comments on this clone: The same CDR3 also results from other DNA sequences found in this sample. The chain employs TRBV7-2 and TRBJ2-7; D possibly corresponds to TRBD1 (6 bases). The V and J ends lost 5 bases and 9 bases respectively, with 17 bases between them. The CDR3 runs to 13 residues. Germline lookup yields CDR1 SGHTA and CDR2 FQGNSA. The CDR3 loop is CASSPSGEGRQYF. The CDR3 DNA reads TGTGCCAGCAGCCCCTCAGGGGAAGGACGGCAGTACTTC.

The genes are TRBV15 and TRBJ1-1; D not resolved. Between the trimmed V and J ends, which lost 1 base and 4 bases, there was a span of 13 bases. CDR1 is LNHNV and CDR2 is YYDKDF in the germline V gene (reference sequence). The CDR3 is made up of 15 amino acids. CDR3 loop: CATSRGFGVATEAFF. Written as DNA, the CDR3 is TGTGCCACCAGCAGAGGTTTCGGTGTGGCCACTGAAGCTTTCTTT.

The V call is TRBV25-1, the J call TRBJ1-1, with TRBD1 matching 10 bases. CDR1 and CDR2 from the germline V gene are MGHDK and SYGVNS. The CDR3 consists of 15 residues. With V trimmed by 4 bases and J by 6 bases, 8 bases remained unmatched. CDR3 nucleotide sequence: TGTGCCAGCAGTGCCGAGGACAGGGGGAGCGCTGAAGCTTTCTTT. Its protein is CASSAEDRGSAEAFF.

This chain connects TRBV7-9 to TRBJ2-1; D is tentatively TRBD1 or TRBD2 (7 bases each). V lost 3 bases and J 6 bases, leaving 21 bases between the germline ends. The CDR3 is 17 residues long. Per germline, CDR1 SEHNR and CDR2 FQNEAQ (reference sequence). CDR3 sequence (DNA): TGTGCCAGCAGCTTCCAGGGGGGGGGCCCTCCTGGCAATGAGCAGTTCTTC. It specifies CASSFQGGGPPGNEQFF.

The V gene is TRBV5-1, the J gene TRBJ2-2; 11 positions agree with TRBD2. CDR1 is SGHRS and CDR2 is YFSETQ in the germline V gene. Trimming cost V 3 bases and J 3 bases; bases outside gene matches: 4. CDR3 length: 16 amino acids. CDR3 DNA sequence: TGCGCCAGCAGCTCAACTAGCGGGGGTCACACCGGGGAGCTGTTTTTT. It codes for CASSSTSGGHTGELFF.

The chain is built from TRBV5-4 and TRBJ2-1; no clear D gene. The CDR3 covers 12 residues. V was trimmed by 4 bases and J by 3 bases, leaving 5 bases between them. Germline CDR1 is SGHNT and CDR2 is YYREEE (reference sequence). The CDR3 DNA is TGTGCCAGCAGCGACTTCTACAATGAGCAGTTCTTC. Protein: CASSDFYNEQFF.

The rearrangement uses TRBV2 and TRBJ2-7, with 8 bases identical to TRBD2. This CDR3 has 14 residues. Looked up from germline, CDR1 is SNHLY and CDR2 is FYNNEI. V shed 6 bases and J 0 bases; nucleotides not matched to a gene: 4. The CDR3 bases are TGTGCCAGCAGCTACAGCGGGAGCTCCTACGAGCAGTACTTC. It translates to CASSYSGSSYEQYF.

The chain employs TRBV9 and TRBJ2-2; TRBD2 might be the D (5 bases). The CDR3 covers 15 residues. From germline, CDR1 is SGDLS and CDR2 YYNGEE. Between the trimmed V and J ends, which lost 5 bases and 4 bases, there was a span of 15 bases. CDR3 region: CASRGGESGTGELFF. In nucleotides, the CDR3 is TGTGCCAGCAGGGGTGGGGAGTCGGGCACCGGGGAGCTGTTTTTT.

The V call is TRBV29-1, the J call TRBJ2-1; 8 bases agree with TRBD2. V shed 3 bases and J 3 bases; nucleotides not matched to a gene: 7. The CDR3 sequence is 15 residues long. Per the germline V gene, CDR1 is SQVTM and CDR2 is ANQGSEA. CDR3 DNA: TGCAGCGTTGACCCCAGCGGGGGATTCTACAATGAGCAGTTCTTC. Translation: CSVDPSGGFYNEQFF.

The V and J genes are TRBV7-8 and TRBJ1-3; 9 nucleotides agree with TRBD1. Germline CDR1 SGHVS, CDR2 FQNEAQ. The CDR3 totals 17 residues. V was pared by 4 bases and J by 0 bases, with 7 bases of the junction left unmatched. CDR3 bases: TGTGCCAGCAGCTCCAGGACAGGGGCGGGCTCTGGAAACACCATATATTTT. This translates into CASSSRTGAGSGNTIYF.

The rearrangement links TRBV28 to TRBJ2-3; weak D call: TRBD1 (5 bases). Germline CDR1 reads MDHEN; CDR2 reads SYDVKM. V lost 6 bases and J lost 6, with 16 bases in between. The CDR3 consists of 14 residues. The CDR3 here is CASSLDIPRDTQYF. The CDR3 DNA follows: TGTGCCAGCAGCTTGGACATACCGCGGGATACGCAGTATTTT.

The chain uses TRBV9 and TRBJ2-1; 7 nucleotides match TRBD2. J gave up 2 bases and V 0 bases, and 5 bases lay outside the gene matches. There are 16 residues in the CDR3. The germline CDR1 and CDR2 sequences are SGDLS and YYNGEE. Here the CDR3 DNA reads TGTGCCAGCAGCGTAGACTCGCGGGGGACCTACAATGAGCAGTTCTTC. This encodes CASSVDSRGTYNEQFF.

The chain uses TRBV4-3 and TRBJ1-1, with D possibly being TRBD1 (5 bases). With 0 bases removed from V and 1 base from J, the gap between germline ends came to 9 bases. Germline V gene sequence: CDR1 LGHNA, CDR2 YSLEER. CDR3 length equals 15 residues. The CDR3 DNA follows: TGCGCCAGCAGCCAAGATGTCGGACAGAACACTGAAGCTTTCTTT. Protein: CASSQDVGQNTEAFF.

This clone was observed a single time. The V call is TRBV5-8, the J call TRBJ1-2, with 10 bases identical to TRBD1. The CDR3 extends over 13 amino acids. From germline, CDR1 is SGHTS and CDR2 YDEGEE. After removal of 2 bases from V and 8 bases from J, the junction contained 3 bases not matched to a gene. The CDR3 is CASSLGQGVGYTF. The CDR3 nucleotides are TGTGCCAGCAGCTTAGGACAGGGGGTCGGCTACACCTTC.

The chain couples TRBV25-1 to TRBJ2-6, with D possibly matching TRBD1 (6 bases). The length of the CDR3 is 16 residues. The V end lost 1 base, the J end lost 6 bases, and 13 bases lay between the germline ends. Looked up from germline, CDR1 is MGHDK and CDR2 is SYGVNS. The CDR3 loop reads CASSELDRDTANVLTF. CDR3 nucleotide sequence: TGTGCCAGCAGTGAATTGGACCGGGACACGGCCAACGTCCTGACTTTC.

The chain is built from TRBV10-3 and TRBJ2-7; perhaps TRBD1 as D (6 bases). With 0 bases removed from V and 6 bases from J, the gap between germline ends came to 12 bases. CDR1 and CDR2 from the germline V gene are ENHRY and SYGVKD. The CDR3 loop spans 14 amino acids. The CDR3 reads CAISESEGVSEQYF. CDR3 nucleotide sequence: TGTGCCATCAGTGAGTCCGAGGGGGTTTCCGAGCAGTACTTC.

This clone has just a few counts. V and J are TRBV10-1 and TRBJ2-1, with D uncertain. This CDR3 is built from 15 residues. V lost 6 bases, J lost 5 bases, and 17 bases lay in between. The germline V gene encodes CDR1 WNHNN and CDR2 SYGVQD (reference sequence). The CDR3 DNA reads TGCGCCAGCAGCGAGACCCGTCACCGTGACAATGAGCAGTTCTTC. This translates into CASSETRHRDNEQFF.

V and J are TRBV5-4 and TRBJ1-3; no definite D call. Trimming removed 0 bases from V and 3 bases from J, with 10 bases in between. Germline V gene data show CDR1 as SGHNT and CDR2 as YYREEE (reference sequence). The CDR3 totals 15 residues. CDR3 DNA: TGTGCCAGCAGCTTGGCCCCAGGAGTTGGAAACACCATATATTTT. Its translation is CASSLAPGVGNTIYF.